This T cell receptor beta chain originates from a study of cytomegalovirus exposure and HLA in healthy donors. Overall study findings and caveats: Associated with cytomegalovirus, according to the listing, were fewer than 200 TCR beta chains.

This clone was observed once. The antigen remains undetermined. This CDR3 is 15 amino acids long. V lost 0 bases and J lost 2; bases outside the gene matches: 1. Per the germline V gene, CDR1 is MNHNS and CDR2 is SASEGT. TCRdb's copy holds only in-frame clones and misses some; the assay was immunoSEQ multiplex PCR. The profile covers about 220,000 clones, with approximately 80% appearing a single time and around 15% taken by the ten largest. The receptor was isolated from a woman aged 25-40 years in good health and CMV-seropositive. The rearrangement links TRBV6-1 to TRBJ2-1; 7 nucleotides align to TRBD2. Sample: PBMCs. CDR3 nucleotides: TGTGCCAGCAGTGAAGCCGCGGGAGCCTACAATGAGCAGTTCTTC. This codes for CASSEAAGAYNEQFF.